This T cell receptor (beta chain) appears in the sequencing data of a study of regulatory T cells in long-lasting Graves disease. CDR3 regions were amplified by Arm-PCR using iRepertoire HTBI primers to build TCR beta libraries. TCRdb fed the multiplex PCR reads into MiXCR, producing one record per CDR3 protein. The sample has about 540,000 distinct CDR3 sequences, 13% seen once. CDR1 and CDR2 from the germline V gene are LNHDA and SQIVND (reference sequence). V dropped 3 bases and J dropped 3 bases, with 14 bases sitting between them. The CDR3 length is 15 residues. This sample's time point: newly diagnosed GD, antithyroid drugs for less than 3 months. PBMC-derived RNA was used for the TCR library. This clonotype was detected many times. This sample also belongs to another study, concerning T cells in Graves' hyperthyroidism and ophthalmopathy. That source reports: HTBI primers drove first-round RT-PCR of the TCR CDR3.

This chain joins TRBV19 and TRBJ1-2; unclear D gene. The source of this sequence is a young man with Graves disease. The sequencing used peripheral blood mononuclear cells (PBMCs), collected at new diagnosis, from a patient treated with antithyroid drugs. Here the CDR3 reads CASSMDWGSDYGYTF. CDR3 DNA: TGTGCCAGTAGTATGGATTGGGGTTCGGACTATGGCTACACCTTC.